This entry describes one T cell receptor (beta chain). This specimen comes from a study of blood T cell repertoires in COVID-19. Looking at the study overall: There were acute and convalescent COVID-19 samples, and they came from the United States, Italy and Spain. From T cells, B-cell-depleted T cells, or PBMCs came the material, which was cDNA or gDNA.

Trimming left V 2 bases short and J 3 bases short, with 13 bases between. Germline CDR1 is MGHRA and CDR2 is YSYEKL. The CDR3 has 15 amino acids. In the original analysis: From reference gene primer amplification, estimates of nucleated cell counts were derived. Only in-frame clones appear in the TCRdb table, and some are missing; sequencing was by immunoSEQ multiplex PCR. That table supplies the V and J calls and clone size; D and trimming were determined from the DNA. The sample holds 250,000 to 350,000 clones, about nine tenths seen once. The gene calls are TRBV4-1 and TRBJ1-1, with D maybe TRBD1 (5 bases). Sequencing used peripheral blood. The receptor was isolated from a man younger than 35 with active or convalescent COVID-19. In DNA, the CDR3 is TGCGCCAGCAGCCAAATACGAGCGGGGGACACTGAAGCTTTCTTT. Translated: CASSQIRAGDTEAFF.